These 5 T cell receptor beta chains came from one sample sequenced in a study of T cells of healthy individuals. TCRdb processed the 5' RACE reads anew with MiXCR; each CDR3 protein has one entry. The sample lists around 53,000 distinct CDR3 sequences, approximately 14% occurring once. These receptors were obtained from a human donor in good health.

This clonotype is labeled as medium-sized. J is TRBJ2-2 and V is TRBV20-1; D uncertain. The CDR3 is 13 residues long. Trimming removed 1 base at V and 5 bases at J, with 8 bases between. The V gene's germline CDR1 is DFQATT and CDR2 SNEGSKA (reference sequence). CDR3 sequence (DNA): TGCAGTGCTAGAGTCCGAGTAACCGGGGAGCTGTTTTTT. Translating it yields CSARVRVTGELFF.

This sequence joins TRBV7-2 and TRBJ2-7; D gene uncertain. The V and J ends lost 4 bases and 1 base respectively, with 11 bases between them. The CDR3 has 14 residues. Germline V gene lookup returns CDR1 SGHTA and CDR2 FQGNSA. The CDR3 coding sequence is TGTGCCAGCAGCTCGACGACGAAGTCCTACGAGCAGTACTTC. The encoded protein is CASSSTTKSYEQYF.

The chain combines TRBV7-2 with TRBJ2-7, with D hard to call. V lost 2 bases and J 3 bases, leaving 8 bases between the germline ends. Germline V gene data show CDR1 as SGHTA and CDR2 as FQGNSA. CDR3 length: 13 amino acids. As DNA, the CDR3 is TGTGCCAGCAGCTTATCGACTGGCTACGAGCAGTACTTC. Encoded protein: CASSLSTGYEQYF.

The rearrangement joins TRBV12-3 or TRBV12-4 to TRBJ2-5; 10 nucleotides agree with TRBD2. CDR3 length equals 15 residues. V gave up 3 bases and J gave up 5 bases; unmatched junction bases: 6. The CDR3 loop reads CASSLERGGPETQYF. As DNA, the CDR3 is TGTGCCAGCAGTTTGGAGCGGGGGGGCCCCGAGACCCAGTACTTC.

This clonotype was observed at least ten times. The rearrangement uses TRBV29-1 and TRBJ2-7; D remains ambiguous. The CDR3 sequence is 11 residues long. CDR1 and CDR2 (germline): SQVTM, ANQGSEA. V gave up 5 bases and J gave up 6 bases, with 11 bases separating them. Here the CDR3 DNA reads TGCAGCGTTCTTACGCCCCGCGAGCAGTACTTC. It yields the protein CSVLTPREQYF.